The 6 T cell receptor beta chains in this list originate from one sample, sequenced in a study of blood T cell repertoires in COVID-19. Sequenced by immunoSEQ multiplex PCR; TCRdb stores in-frame clones only, minus some. Of 35,000 to 50,000 clones listed, around nine tenths were seen once; the top ten hold 1% to 1.5%. What was sequenced was peripheral blood. All receptors derive from a woman aged 40 to 49 with acute or convalescent COVID-19.

The chain employs TRBV4-2 and TRBJ1-1; perhaps TRBD1 as D (6 bases). CDR1 is LGHNA and CDR2 is YNFKEQ in the germline V gene. Trimming stripped 0 bases from V and 4 bases from J, with 12 bases between. This CDR3 is 15 amino acids long. CDR3 nucleotide sequence: TGTGCCAGCAGCCAAGATCGGCGAGGGGGCACTGAAGCTTTCTTT. Translation: CASSQDRRGGTEAFF.

The CDR3 protein is CASSLWTGGQETQYF. CDR3 DNA: TGCGCCAGCAGCCTGTGGACAGGGGGACAAGAGACCCAGTACTTC. V gene TRBV5-1 combines with J gene TRBJ2-5, with TRBD1 identical over 10 bases. Germline CDR1 and CDR2: SGHRS and YFSETQ. Trimming cost V 4 bases and J 2 bases; bases outside gene matches: 5. The CDR3 consists of 15 residues.

The count of this clone is one. The chain recombines TRBV15 with TRBJ1-5, with D maybe TRBD1 (6 bases). The germline V gene has CDR1 LNHNV and CDR2 YYDKDF (reference sequence). V was clipped by 2 bases and J by 2 bases, with 10 bases between them. The CDR3 is 15 residues long. CDR3 coding DNA: TGTGCCACCAGCAGACACAGGGACGGCAATCAGCCCCAGCATTTT. Its translation is CATSRHRDGNQPQHF. The full variable domain, rest sourced from reference TRBV15 and TRBJ1-5, is DAMVIQNPRYQVTQFGKPVTLSCSQTLNHNVMYWYQQKSSQAPKLLFHYYDKDFNNEADTPDNFQSRRPNTSFCFLDIRSPGLGDTAMYLCATSRHRDGNQPQHFGDGTRLSIL.

This sequence joins TRBV5-1 and TRBJ2-3; the D gene is possibly TRBD1 (6 bases). V lost 2 bases to trimming and J lost 1 base, with 8 bases between them. Germline CDR1 SGHRS, CDR2 YFSETQ. CDR3 length: 14 residues. CDR3 sequence reads: CASSLRQGTDTQYF. The CDR3 DNA reads TGCGCCAGCAGCTTAAGACAGGGCACAGATACGCAGTATTTT.

This rearrangement joins TRBV2 to TRBJ1-6; tentative D call: TRBD1 (6 bases). Germline V gene data show CDR1 as SNHLY and CDR2 as FYNNEI. V was trimmed by 6 bases and J by 6 bases, leaving 12 bases between them. The CDR3 extends over 14 amino acids. CDR3 amino acids: CASRGQNFNSPLHF. In DNA, the CDR3 is TGTGCCAGCAGAGGACAGAATTTTAATTCACCCCTCCACTTT.

This sequence joins TRBV11-3 and TRBJ1-1, with a weak D call TRBD1 (6 bases). CDR3 length equals 13 residues. V was pared by 0 bases and J by 5 bases, with 7 bases between. CDR1 is SGHNT and CDR2 is YENEEA in the germline V gene. The CDR3: CASSLEQGTEAFF. The CDR3 DNA reads TGTGCCAGCAGCTTAGAGCAGGGGACTGAAGCTTTCTTT.